This TCR beta chain comes out of a study of Graves' ophthalmopathy and Graves' hyperthyroidism. On the study more broadly: Hyperthyroidism qualified as stable when ophthalmopathy did not develop within 18 months of follow-up.

This clonotype was recorded many times. This CDR3 is 16 amino acids long. V lost 5 bases, J lost 6 bases, and 12 bases stayed unmatched. RNA transcripts served as template for amplifying TCR beta CDR3 sequences. Amplification began with first-round RT-PCR using HTBI primers, then second-round multiplex PCR was performed. TCRdb passed the multiplex PCR reads through MiXCR, listing each CDR3 protein once. Here the sample spans roughly 600,000 distinct CDR3 sequences, under 45% being singletons. V gene TRBV12-3 or TRBV12-4 combines with J gene TRBJ2-2; 7 nucleotides match TRBD1. The sequence derives from an adult man with Graves' hyperthyroidism. The sequenced sample was peripheral blood or thyroid tissue (not recorded which). The CDR3 sequence is CASSLEGGIGAGELFF. CDR3 coding DNA: TGTGCCAGCAGTCTCGAAGGGGGCATTGGTGCCGGGGAGCTGTTTTTT.